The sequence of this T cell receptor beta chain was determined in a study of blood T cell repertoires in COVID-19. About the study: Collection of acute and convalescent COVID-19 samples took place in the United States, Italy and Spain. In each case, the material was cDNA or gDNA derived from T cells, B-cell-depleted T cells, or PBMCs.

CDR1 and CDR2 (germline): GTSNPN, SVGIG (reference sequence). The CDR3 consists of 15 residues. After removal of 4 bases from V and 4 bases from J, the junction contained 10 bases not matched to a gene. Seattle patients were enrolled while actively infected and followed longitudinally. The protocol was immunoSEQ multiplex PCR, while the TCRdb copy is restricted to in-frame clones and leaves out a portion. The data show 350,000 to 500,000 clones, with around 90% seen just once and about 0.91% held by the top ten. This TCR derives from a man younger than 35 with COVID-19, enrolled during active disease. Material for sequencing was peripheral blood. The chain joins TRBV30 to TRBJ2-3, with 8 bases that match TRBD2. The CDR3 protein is CAWTPVGRGSDTQYF. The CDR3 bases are TGTGCCTGGACCCCCGTCGGGAGGGGGTCAGATACGCAGTATTTT.